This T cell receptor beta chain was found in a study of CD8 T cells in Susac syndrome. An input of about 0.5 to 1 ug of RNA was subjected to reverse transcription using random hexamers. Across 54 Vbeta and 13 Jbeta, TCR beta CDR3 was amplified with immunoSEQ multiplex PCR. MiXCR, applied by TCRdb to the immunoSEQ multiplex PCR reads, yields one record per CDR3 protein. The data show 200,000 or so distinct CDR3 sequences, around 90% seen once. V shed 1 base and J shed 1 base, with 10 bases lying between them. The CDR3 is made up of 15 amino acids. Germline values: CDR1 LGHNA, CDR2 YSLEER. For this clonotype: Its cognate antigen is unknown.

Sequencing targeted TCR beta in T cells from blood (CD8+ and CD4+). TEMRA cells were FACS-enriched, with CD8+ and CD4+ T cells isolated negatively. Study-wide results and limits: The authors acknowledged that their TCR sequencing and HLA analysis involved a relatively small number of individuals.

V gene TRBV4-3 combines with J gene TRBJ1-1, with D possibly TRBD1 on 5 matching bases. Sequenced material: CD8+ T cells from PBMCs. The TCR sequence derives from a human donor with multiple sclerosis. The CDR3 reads CASSQGRQTNTEAFF. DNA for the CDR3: TGCGCCAGCAGCCAAGGGAGACAGACGAACACTGAAGCTTTCTTT.